The entry that follows covers one TCR beta chain sequence. The antigen remains unidentified. The PCR employed 60 Vbeta primers together with 13 Jbeta primers. Measured with immunoSEQ multiplex PCR; TCRdb has only the in-frame clones, and not every one. The repertoire holds 90,000 to 120,000 clones, around 76% seen once, with less than 3.5% in the top ten. This sample is part of a study of cytomegalovirus exposure and HLA in healthy donors. On the study more broadly: From donors who were HLA-typed, an early data release held about 85 million unique TCRs.

Study-wide results and caveats: In a later analysis, most CMV-associated TCR beta chains appeared HLA-restricted. Reports state that TCR beta sequences accurately predicted most subjects' HLA-A and HLA-B alleles. As a later analysis revealed, the rate of TCR association differed by HLA locus, with DRB1 most and HLA-C fewest.

This clonotype originated in a man younger than 40 in good health and CMV-seropositive. The sequencing sample was made of PBMCs.

The CDR3 is CASRGADSHNEQFF. The CDR3 DNA reads as TGTGCCAGCAGAGGGGCGGACAGCCACAATGAGCAGTTCTTC. V gene TRBV6-5 combines with J gene TRBJ2-1; TRBD1 might be the D (6 bases). Germline V lookup: CDR1 MNHEY, CDR2 SVGAGI. The CDR3 length is 14 residues. V lost 6 bases to trimming and J lost 5 bases, with 14 bases between them.